These T cell receptor beta chains were read from a single sample in a study of regulatory T cells in long-lasting Graves disease. TCRdb reprocessed the multiplex PCR reads with MiXCR, giving one entry per CDR3 protein. In the table there are approximately 400,000 distinct CDR3 sequences, 14% to 15% of which are singletons. The sample was also linked to a second study, of T cells in Graves' hyperthyroidism and ophthalmopathy.

The sequencing here drew on peripheral blood mononuclear cells (PBMCs), taken at new diagnosis, from a patient treated with antithyroid drugs. The receptors come from a woman aged 30 to 39 with Graves disease. The CDR3 runs from the conserved cysteine through the conserved F or W. Each record gives: V gene, clone size, D gene, J gene, CDR3 protein, CDR3 DNA. A D gene is named only where the DNA matches it firmly. Each size is once, few, many or a size class.

V gene: TRBV20-1; clone size: many; D gene: TRBD2; J gene: TRBJ2-2; CDR3 protein: CSARDHGLAGGVGELFF; CDR3 DNA: TGCAGTGCTAGAGACCACGGACTAGCGGGAGGTGTCGGGGAGCTGTTTTTT
V gene: TRBV12-3/TRBV12-4; clone size: many; D gene: NA; J gene: TRBJ1-1; CDR3 protein: CASSPFWGFGTEAFF; CDR3 DNA: TGTGCCAGCAGTCCTTTCTGGGGCTTCGGCACTGAAGCTTTCTTT
V gene: TRBV24-1; clone size: many; D gene: TRBD1; J gene: TRBJ1-2; CDR3 protein: CATSQGQGVNGYTF; CDR3 DNA: TGTGCCACCAGTCAGGGACAGGGGGTAAATGGCTACACCTTC
V gene: TRBV7-2; clone size: many; D gene: NA; J gene: TRBJ1-6; CDR3 protein: CASSLETRSPLHF; CDR3 DNA: TGTGCCAGCAGCTTAGAAACCCGTTCCCCCCTCCACTTT
V gene: TRBV30; clone size: many; D gene: TRBD1; J gene: TRBJ1-2; CDR3 protein: CARLGDSKSYGYTF; CDR3 DNA: TGTGCCCGGTTGGGGGACAGCAAATCCTATGGCTACACCTTC
V gene: TRBV30; clone size: many; D gene: TRBD2; J gene: TRBJ2-7; CDR3 protein: CAWGLAGYEQYF; CDR3 DNA: TGTGCCTGGGGCTTAGCGGGATACGAGCAGTACTTC
V gene: TRBV5-1; clone size: many; D gene: TRBD2; J gene: TRBJ2-7; CDR3 protein: CASSPAGGYGYEQYF; CDR3 DNA: TGCGCCAGCAGCCCGGCGGGGGGGTACGGCTACGAGCAGTACTTC
V gene: TRBV5-1; clone size: many; D gene: NA; J gene: TRBJ2-2; CDR3 protein: CAAPNGGANGELFF; CDR3 DNA: TGCGCCGCTCCCAATGGGGGCGCGAACGGGGAGCTGTTTTTT
V gene: TRBV20-1; clone size: few; D gene: NA; J gene: TRBJ2-1; CDR3 protein: CSAKWEPTSSYNEQFF; CDR3 DNA: TGCAGTGCTAAGTGGGAGCCCACTAGCTCCTACAATGAGCAGTTCTTC
V gene: TRBV12-3/TRBV12-4; clone size: many; D gene: NA; J gene: TRBJ2-5; CDR3 protein: CASRRGGRETQYF; CDR3 DNA: TGTGCCAGCAGACGTGGGGGGAGGGAGACCCAGTACTTC
V gene: TRBV20-1; clone size: many; D gene: TRBD1; J gene: TRBJ1-1; CDR3 protein: CSASTLQGGIDDTEAFF; CDR3 DNA: TGCAGTGCGAGCACACTACAGGGGGGCATCGACGACACTGAAGCTTTCTTT
V gene: TRBV29-1; clone size: many; D gene: NA; J gene: TRBJ2-5; CDR3 protein: CSVPPPGEQETQYF; CDR3 DNA: TGCAGCGTTCCCCCACCGGGAGAACAAGAGACCCAGTACTTC
V gene: TRBV30; clone size: many; D gene: TRBD2; J gene: TRBJ2-3; CDR3 protein: CAWSGGSGRRSDTQYF; CDR3 DNA: TGTGCCTGGAGTGGGGGTAGCGGGAGGAGGTCAGATACGCAGTATTTT
V gene: TRBV20-1; clone size: many; D gene: NA; J gene: TRBJ2-3; CDR3 protein: CSARGPGRWDTQYF; CDR3 DNA: TGCAGTGCTAGGGGGCCGGGAAGGTGGGATACGCAGTATTTT
V gene: TRBV14; clone size: few; D gene: NA; J gene: TRBJ1-2; CDR3 protein: CASSQEGRRYGYTF; CDR3 DNA: TGTGCCAGCAGCCAAGAAGGGCGGAGATACGGCTACACCTTC